This entry describes one T cell receptor beta chain. Its antigen is not identified. This entry belongs to a study of PD-1 blockade in classical Hodgkin lymphoma. Noted time point: cycle 4 day 1 (C4D1), after more than 5 weeks of nivolumab. After autologous stem cell transplantation all patients relapsed, and prior brentuximab vedotin exposure differed between cohorts. Profiling relied on immunoSEQ multiplex PCR, and the TCRdb table lists in-frame clones only, not all of them. The data contain about 24,000 clones, about 81% of them singletons. CDR3 length: 12 amino acids. In germline, CDR1 is MNHEY, CDR2 SMNVEV (reference sequence). J lost 8 bases, V lost 2 bases, and 2 bases had no gene match. General study results and limits: By C4D1 there was a significant rise in CD4+ TCR diversity but not in CD8+ TCR diversity.

The sequence was collected from a human donor with classical Hodgkin lymphoma. The sample here was peripheral blood mononuclear cells (PBMCs), taken before the fourth cycle of nivolumab. The chain combines TRBV27 with TRBJ1-1, with TRBD1 matching 7 bases. CDR3 DNA sequence: TGTGCCAGCAGTTTAATGGGACAGGAAGCTTTCTTT. It is translated as CASSLMGQEAFF.